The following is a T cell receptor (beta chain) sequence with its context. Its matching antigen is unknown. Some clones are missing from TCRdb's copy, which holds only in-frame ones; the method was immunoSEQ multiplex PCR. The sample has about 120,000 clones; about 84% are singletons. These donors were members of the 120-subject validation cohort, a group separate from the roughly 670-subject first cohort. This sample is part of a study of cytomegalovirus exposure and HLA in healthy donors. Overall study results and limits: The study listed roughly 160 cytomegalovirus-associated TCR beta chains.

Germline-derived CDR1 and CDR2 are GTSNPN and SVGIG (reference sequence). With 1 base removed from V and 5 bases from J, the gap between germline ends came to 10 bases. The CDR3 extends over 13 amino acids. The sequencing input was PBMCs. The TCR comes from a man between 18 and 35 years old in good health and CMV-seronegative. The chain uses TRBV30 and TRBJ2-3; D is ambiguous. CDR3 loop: CAWSGVLGDTQYF. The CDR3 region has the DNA TGTGCCTGGAGTGGAGTGCTCGGAGATACGCAGTATTTT.